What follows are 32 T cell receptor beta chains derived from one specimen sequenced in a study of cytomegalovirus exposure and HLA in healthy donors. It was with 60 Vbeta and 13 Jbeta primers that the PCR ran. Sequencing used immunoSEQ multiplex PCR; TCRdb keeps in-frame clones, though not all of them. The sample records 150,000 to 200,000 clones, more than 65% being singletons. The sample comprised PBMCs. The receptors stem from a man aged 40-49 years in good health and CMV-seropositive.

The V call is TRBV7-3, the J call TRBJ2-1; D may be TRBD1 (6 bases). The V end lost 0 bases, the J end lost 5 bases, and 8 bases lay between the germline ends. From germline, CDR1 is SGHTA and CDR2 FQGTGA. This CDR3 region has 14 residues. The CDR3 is CASSLTAGDNEQFF. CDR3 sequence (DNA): TGTGCCAGCAGCTTAACGGCAGGGGACAATGAGCAGTTCTTC.

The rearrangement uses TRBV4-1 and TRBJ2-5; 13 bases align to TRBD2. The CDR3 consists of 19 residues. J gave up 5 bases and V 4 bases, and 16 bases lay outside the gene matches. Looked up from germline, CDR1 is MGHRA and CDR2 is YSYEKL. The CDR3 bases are TGCGCCAGCAGCCGCGGACTAGCGGGAGTTGGGGGTAGTTTGGAGACCCAGTACTTC. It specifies CASSRGLAGVGGSLETQYF.

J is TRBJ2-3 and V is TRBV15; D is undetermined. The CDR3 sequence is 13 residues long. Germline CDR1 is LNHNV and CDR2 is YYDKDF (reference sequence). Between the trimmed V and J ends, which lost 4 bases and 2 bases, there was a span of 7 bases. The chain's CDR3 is CATSNRSTDTQYF. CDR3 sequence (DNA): TGTGCCACCAGCAACCGGTCCACAGATACGCAGTATTTT.

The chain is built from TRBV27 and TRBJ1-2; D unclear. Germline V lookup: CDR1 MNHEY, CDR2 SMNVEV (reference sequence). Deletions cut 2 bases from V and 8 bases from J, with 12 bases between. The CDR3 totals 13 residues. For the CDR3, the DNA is TGTGCCAGCAGTTTAGACGGCGGCCGAGGCTACACCTTC. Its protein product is CASSLDGGRGYTF.

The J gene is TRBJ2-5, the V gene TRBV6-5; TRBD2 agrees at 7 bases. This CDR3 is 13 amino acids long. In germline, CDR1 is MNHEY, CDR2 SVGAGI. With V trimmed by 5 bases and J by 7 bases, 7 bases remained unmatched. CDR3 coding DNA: TGTGCCAGCAGTACGGGTGGGGGGGGGACCCAGTACTTC. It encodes CASSTGGGGTQYF.

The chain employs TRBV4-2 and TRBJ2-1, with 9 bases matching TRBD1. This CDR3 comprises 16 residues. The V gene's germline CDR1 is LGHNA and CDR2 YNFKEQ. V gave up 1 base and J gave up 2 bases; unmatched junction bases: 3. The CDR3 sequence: CASSQVRDRAYNEQFF. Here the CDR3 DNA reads TGTGCCAGCAGCCAAGTAAGGGACAGGGCCTACAATGAGCAGTTCTTC.

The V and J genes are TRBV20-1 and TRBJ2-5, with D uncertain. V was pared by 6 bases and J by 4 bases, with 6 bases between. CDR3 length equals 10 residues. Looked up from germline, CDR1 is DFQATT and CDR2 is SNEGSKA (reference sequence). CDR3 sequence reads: CSALRETQYF. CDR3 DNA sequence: TGCAGTGCGCTACGAGAGACCCAGTACTTC.

In nucleotides, the CDR3 is TGCGCCAGCAGCCAAGAAGGACAGTCCCGCTATGGCTACACCTTC. This encodes CASSQEGQSRYGYTF. This sequence joins TRBV4-3 and TRBJ1-2; D might be TRBD1 (6 bases). CDR3 length: 15 residues. The germline V gene encodes CDR1 LGHNA and CDR2 YSLEER. Deletions cut 0 bases from V and 4 bases from J, with 12 bases between.

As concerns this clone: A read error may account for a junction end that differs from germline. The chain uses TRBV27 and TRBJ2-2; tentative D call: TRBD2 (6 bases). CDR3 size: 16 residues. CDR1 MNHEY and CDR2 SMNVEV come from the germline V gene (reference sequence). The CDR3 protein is CASNPSGTLNTGEPFF. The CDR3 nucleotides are TGTGCCAGCAACCCCTCGGGGACTTTGAACACCGGGGAGCCGTTTTTT.

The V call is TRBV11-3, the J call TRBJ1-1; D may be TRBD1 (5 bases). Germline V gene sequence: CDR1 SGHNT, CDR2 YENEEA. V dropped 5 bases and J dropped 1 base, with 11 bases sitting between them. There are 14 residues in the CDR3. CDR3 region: CASSRGGENTEAFF. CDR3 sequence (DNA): TGTGCCAGCAGCCGCGGGGGGGAGAACACTGAAGCTTTCTTT.

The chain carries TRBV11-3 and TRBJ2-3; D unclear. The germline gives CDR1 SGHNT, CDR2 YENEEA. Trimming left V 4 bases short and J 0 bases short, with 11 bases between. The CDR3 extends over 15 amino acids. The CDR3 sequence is CASSYGSSSTDTQYF. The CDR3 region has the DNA TGTGCCAGCAGCTACGGGTCTTCTAGCACAGATACGCAGTATTTT.

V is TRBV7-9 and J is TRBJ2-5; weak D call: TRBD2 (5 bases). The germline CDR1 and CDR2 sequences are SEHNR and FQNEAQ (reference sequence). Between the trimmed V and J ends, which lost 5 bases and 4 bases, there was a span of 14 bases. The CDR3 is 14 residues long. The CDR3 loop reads CASSPSGLLETQYF. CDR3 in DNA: TGTGCCAGCAGCCCTAGTGGACTGCTAGAGACCCAGTACTTC.

The CDR3 DNA sequence: TGTGCCAGCAGCCAAGCAGGACTAGCGGGGGGAAATGAGCAGTTCTTC. It is translated as CASSQAGLAGGNEQFF. V is TRBV4-2 and J is TRBJ2-1; 14 nucleotides match TRBD2. CDR1 and CDR2 (germline): LGHNA, YNFKEQ. J was trimmed by 7 bases and V by 1 base; bases with no gene match: 3. CDR3 length: 16 residues.

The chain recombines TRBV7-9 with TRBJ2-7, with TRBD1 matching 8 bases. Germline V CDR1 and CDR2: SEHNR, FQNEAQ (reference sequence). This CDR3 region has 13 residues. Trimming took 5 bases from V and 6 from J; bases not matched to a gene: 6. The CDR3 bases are TGTGCCAGCAGCCACGACAGGGGCAGCGAGCAGTACTTC. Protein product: CASSHDRGSEQYF.

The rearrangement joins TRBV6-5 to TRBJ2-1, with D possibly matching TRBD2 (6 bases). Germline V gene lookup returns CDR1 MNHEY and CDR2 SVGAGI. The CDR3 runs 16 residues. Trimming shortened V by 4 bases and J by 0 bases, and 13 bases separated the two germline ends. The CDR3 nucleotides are TGTGCCAGCAGTTTGGAGGGCCCTTCCTCCTACAATGAGCAGTTCTTC. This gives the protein CASSLEGPSSYNEQFF.

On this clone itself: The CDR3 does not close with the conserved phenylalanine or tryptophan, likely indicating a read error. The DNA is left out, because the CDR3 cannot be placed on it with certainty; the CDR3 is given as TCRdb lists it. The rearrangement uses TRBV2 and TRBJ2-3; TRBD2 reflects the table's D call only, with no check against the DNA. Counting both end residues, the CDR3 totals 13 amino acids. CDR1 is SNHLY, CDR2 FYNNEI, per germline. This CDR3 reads CASSEALLAGLVI.

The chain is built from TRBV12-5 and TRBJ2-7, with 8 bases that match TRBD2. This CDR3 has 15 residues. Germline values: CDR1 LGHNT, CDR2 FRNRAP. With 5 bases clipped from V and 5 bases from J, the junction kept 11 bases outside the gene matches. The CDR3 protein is CASGPDRGGFDEQYF. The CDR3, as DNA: TGTGCTAGTGGTCCCGACCGGGGGGGGTTCGACGAGCAGTACTTC.

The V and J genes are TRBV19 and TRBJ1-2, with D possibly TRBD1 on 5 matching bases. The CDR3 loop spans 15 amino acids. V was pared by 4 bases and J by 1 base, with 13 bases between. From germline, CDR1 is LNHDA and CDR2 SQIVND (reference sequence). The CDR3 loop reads CASSTGLTVNYGYTF. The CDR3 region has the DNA TGTGCCAGTAGTACAGGCCTGACAGTTAACTATGGCTACACCTTC. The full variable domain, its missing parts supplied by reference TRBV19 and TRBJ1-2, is DGGITQSPKYLFRKEGQNVTLSCEQNLNHDAMYWYRQDPGQGLRLIYYSQIVNDFQKGDIAEGYSVSREKKESFPLTVTSAQKNPTAFYLCASSTGLTVNYGYTFGSGTRLTVV.

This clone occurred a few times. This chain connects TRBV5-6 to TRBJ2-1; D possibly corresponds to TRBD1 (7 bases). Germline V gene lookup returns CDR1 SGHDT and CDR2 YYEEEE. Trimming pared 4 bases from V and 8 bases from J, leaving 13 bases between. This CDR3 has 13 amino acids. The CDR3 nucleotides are TGTGCCAGCAGCCCCCCCAGGGGGGATGAGCAGTTCTTC. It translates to CASSPPRGDEQFF.

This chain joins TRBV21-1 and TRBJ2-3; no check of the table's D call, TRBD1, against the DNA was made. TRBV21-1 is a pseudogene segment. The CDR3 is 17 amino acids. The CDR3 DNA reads TGTGCCAGCAGCAAAGCTTGCAGGGTTTTGGCAATGGATACGCAGTATTTT. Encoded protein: CASSKACRVLAMDTQYF.

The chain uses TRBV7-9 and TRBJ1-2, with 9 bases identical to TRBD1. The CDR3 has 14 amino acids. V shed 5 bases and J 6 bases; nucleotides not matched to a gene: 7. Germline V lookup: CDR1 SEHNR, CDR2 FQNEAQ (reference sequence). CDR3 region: CASSQIDRGNGYTF. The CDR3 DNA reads TGTGCCAGCAGCCAAATTGACAGGGGGAATGGCTACACCTTC.

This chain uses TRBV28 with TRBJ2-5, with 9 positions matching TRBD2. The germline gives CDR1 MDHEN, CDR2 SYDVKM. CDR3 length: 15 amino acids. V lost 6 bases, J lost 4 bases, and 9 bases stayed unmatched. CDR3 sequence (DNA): TGTGCCAGCAGCAATGCGGGAGGGATCCGAGAGACCCAGTACTTC. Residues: CASSNAGGIRETQYF. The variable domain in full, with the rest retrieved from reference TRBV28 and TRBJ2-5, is DVKVTQSSRYLVKRTGEKVFLECVQDMDHENMFWYRQDPGLGLRLIYFSYDVKMKEKGDIPEGYSVSREKKERFSLILESASTNQTSMYLCASSNAGGIRETQYFGPGTRLLVL.

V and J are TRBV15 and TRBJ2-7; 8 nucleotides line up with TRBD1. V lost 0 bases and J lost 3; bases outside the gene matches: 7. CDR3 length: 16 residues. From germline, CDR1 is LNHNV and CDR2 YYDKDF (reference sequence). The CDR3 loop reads CATSRDGRQGRYEQYF. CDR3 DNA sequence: TGTGCCACCAGCAGAGATGGTAGACAGGGGCGCTACGAGCAGTACTTC.

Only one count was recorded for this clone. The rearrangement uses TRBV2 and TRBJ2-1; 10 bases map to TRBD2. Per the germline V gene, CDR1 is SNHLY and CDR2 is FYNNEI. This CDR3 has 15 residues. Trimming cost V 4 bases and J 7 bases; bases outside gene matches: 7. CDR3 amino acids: CASSGASGRGNEQFF. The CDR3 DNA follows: TGTGCCAGCAGTGGGGCTAGCGGGAGAGGGAATGAGCAGTTCTTC.

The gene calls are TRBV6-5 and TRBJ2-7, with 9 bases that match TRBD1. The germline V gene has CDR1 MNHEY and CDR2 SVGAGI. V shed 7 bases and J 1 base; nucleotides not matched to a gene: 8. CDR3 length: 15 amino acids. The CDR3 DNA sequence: TGTGCCAGCACGGGCTCTGGACAGGGGTCCTACGAGCAGTACTTC. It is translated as CASTGSGQGSYEQYF.

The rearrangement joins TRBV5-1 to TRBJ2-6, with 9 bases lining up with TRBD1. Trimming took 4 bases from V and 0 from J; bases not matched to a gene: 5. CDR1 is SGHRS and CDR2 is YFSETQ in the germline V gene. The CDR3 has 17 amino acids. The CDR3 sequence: CASSTGQGDSGANVLTF. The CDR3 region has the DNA TGCGCCAGCAGCACGGGACAGGGAGACTCTGGGGCCAACGTCCTGACTTTC.

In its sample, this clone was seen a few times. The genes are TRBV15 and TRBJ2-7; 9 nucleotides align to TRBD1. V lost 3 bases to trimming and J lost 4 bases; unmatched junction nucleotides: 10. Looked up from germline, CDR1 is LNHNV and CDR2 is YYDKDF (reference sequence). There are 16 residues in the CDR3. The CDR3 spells CATSSLPPGTGYEQYF. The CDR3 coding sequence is TGTGCCACCAGCAGCCTCCCTCCCGGGACAGGGTACGAGCAGTACTTC.

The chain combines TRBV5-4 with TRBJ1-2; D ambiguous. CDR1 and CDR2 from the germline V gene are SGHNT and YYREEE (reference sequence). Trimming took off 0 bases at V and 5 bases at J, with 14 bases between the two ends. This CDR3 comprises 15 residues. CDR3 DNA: TGTGCCAGCAGCTTGGGGTCGGGTCCTAGTTATGGCTACACCTTC. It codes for CASSLGSGPSYGYTF.

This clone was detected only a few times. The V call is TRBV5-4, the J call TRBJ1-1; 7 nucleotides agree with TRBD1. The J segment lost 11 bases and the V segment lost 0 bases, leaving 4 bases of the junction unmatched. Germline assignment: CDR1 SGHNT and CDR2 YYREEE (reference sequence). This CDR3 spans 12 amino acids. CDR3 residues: CASSLDRGVAFF. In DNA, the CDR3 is TGTGCCAGCAGCTTGGACAGGGGAGTTGCTTTCTTT.

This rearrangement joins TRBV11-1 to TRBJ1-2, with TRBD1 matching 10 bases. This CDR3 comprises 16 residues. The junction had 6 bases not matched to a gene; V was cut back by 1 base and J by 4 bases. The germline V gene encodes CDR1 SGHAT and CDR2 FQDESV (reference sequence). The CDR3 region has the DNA TGTGCCAGCAGCTTAGGAGGGACAGGGGCGGCCTATGGCTACACCTTC. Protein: CASSLGGTGAAYGYTF.

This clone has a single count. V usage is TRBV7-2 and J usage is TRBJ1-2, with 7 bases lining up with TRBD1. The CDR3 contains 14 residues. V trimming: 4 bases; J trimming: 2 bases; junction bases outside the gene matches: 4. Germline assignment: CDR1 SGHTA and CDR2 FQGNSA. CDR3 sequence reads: CASSYDRANYGYTF. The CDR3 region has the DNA TGTGCCAGCAGCTACGACAGGGCCAACTATGGCTACACCTTC. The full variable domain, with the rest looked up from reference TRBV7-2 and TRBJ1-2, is GAGVSQSPSNKVTEKGKDVELRCDPISGHTALYWYRQSLGQGLEFLIYFQGNSAPDKSGLPSDRFSAERTGGSVSTLTIQRTQQEDSAVYLCASSYDRANYGYTFGSGTRLTVV.

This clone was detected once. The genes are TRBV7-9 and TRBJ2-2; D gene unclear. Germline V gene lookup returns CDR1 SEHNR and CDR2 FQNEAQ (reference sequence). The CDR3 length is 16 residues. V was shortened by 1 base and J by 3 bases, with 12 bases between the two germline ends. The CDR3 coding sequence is TGTGCCAGCAGCTTAGGGTGGGCGCAGGACACCGGGGAGCTGTTTTTT. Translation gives CASSLGWAQDTGELFF.